These T cell receptor beta chains were read from a single sample in a study of cytomegalovirus exposure and HLA in healthy donors. Assay used: immunoSEQ multiplex PCR; TCRdb lists only in-frame clones, some missing. The sample yields over 85,000 clones, approximately 93% seen once. Sequencing input: PBMCs. The receptors originated from a woman between 25 and 40 years old in good health and CMV-seropositive. The CDR3 runs from the conserved cysteine through the conserved F or W. Each record gives: CDR3 protein, CDR3 DNA, J gene, clone size, D gene, V gene. A D gene is named only where the DNA matches it firmly. Expanded clones get a size class; other rows say once, few or many, or leave the size out.

CDR3aa: CASSPRWVAGQETQYF
CDR3nt: TGTGCCAGCAGCCCGCGATGGGTAGCGGGCCAAGAGACCCAGTACTTC
j_gene: TRBJ2-5
abundance: .
d_gene: TRBD2
v_gene: TRBV9

CDR3aa: CASSQVLASYNEQFF
CDR3nt: TGTGCCAGCAGTCAAGTTCTAGCCTCCTACAATGAGCAGTTCTTC
j_gene: TRBJ2-1
abundance: .
d_gene: .
v_gene: TRBV6-5

CDR3aa: CASRAGLAGTDTQYF
CDR3nt: TGTGCCAGCAGGGCAGGACTAGCGGGCACAGATACGCAGTATTTT
j_gene: TRBJ2-3
abundance: once
d_gene: TRBD2
v_gene: TRBV9

CDR3aa: CATRGRDQPQHF
CDR3nt: TGTGCCACCCGGGGAAGAGATCAGCCCCAGCATTTT
j_gene: TRBJ1-5
abundance: .
d_gene: .
v_gene: TRBV19

CDR3aa: CASSLDSGRLNTEAFF
CDR3nt: TGTGCCAGCAGCTTAGATTCGGGGAGGCTGAACACTGAAGCTTTCTTT
j_gene: TRBJ1-1
abundance: once
d_gene: .
v_gene: TRBV7-2

CDR3aa: CASSLSEGRHSGNTIYF
CDR3nt: TGTGCCAGCAGCTTATCGGAGGGCAGACACTCTGGAAACACCATATATTTT
j_gene: TRBJ1-3
abundance: .
d_gene: .
v_gene: TRBV7-6

CDR3aa: CASSQVRVSRTGKAFF
CDR3nt: TGTGCCAGCAGCCAAGTTCGTGTTAGTAGGACAGGAAAAGCTTTCTTT
j_gene: TRBJ1-1
abundance: .
d_gene: TRBD1
v_gene: TRBV14

CDR3aa: CASSGQGANNEQFF
CDR3nt: TGCGCCAGCAGTGGACAGGGGGCGAACAATGAGCAGTTCTTC
j_gene: TRBJ2-1
abundance: .
d_gene: TRBD1
v_gene: TRBV10-1

CDR3aa: CASSVRTSVDEQFF
CDR3nt: TGTGCCAGCAGCGTCCGGACTAGCGTAGATGAGCAGTTCTTC
j_gene: TRBJ2-1
abundance: .
d_gene: TRBD2
v_gene: TRBV9

CDR3aa: CASSETVRTEAFF
CDR3nt: TGTGCCAGCAGTGAGACAGTAAGGACTGAAGCTTTCTTT
j_gene: TRBJ1-1
abundance: .
d_gene: .
v_gene: TRBV6-1

CDR3aa: CASSYWPGGTKAEAFF
CDR3nt: TGTGCCAGCAGTTACTGGCCGGGGGGTACGAAGGCTGAAGCTTTCTTT
j_gene: TRBJ1-1
abundance: .
d_gene: .
v_gene: TRBV6-6

CDR3aa: CASSPGQTYEQYF
CDR3nt: TGCGCCAGCAGCCCAGGACAGACCTACGAGCAGTACTTC
j_gene: TRBJ2-7
abundance: once
d_gene: .
v_gene: TRBV5-1

CDR3aa: CASRITSGSLEQFF
CDR3nt: TGCGCCAGCAGGATAACTAGCGGGAGTCTGGAGCAGTTCTTC
j_gene: TRBJ2-1
abundance: .
d_gene: TRBD2
v_gene: TRBV5-1

CDR3aa: CASSQVSPPGQGRGTQYF
CDR3nt: TGCGCCAGCAGCCAAGTTTCTCCCCCCGGACAGGGACGTGGGACCCAGTACTTC
j_gene: TRBJ2-5
abundance: .
d_gene: TRBD1
v_gene: TRBV4-1

CDR3aa: CASTAGEPYNEQFF
CDR3nt: TGTGCCAGCACCGCAGGGGAGCCCTACAATGAGCAGTTCTTC
j_gene: TRBJ2-1
abundance: once
d_gene: .
v_gene: TRBV6-1

CDR3aa: CASSFGTGYEQYF
CDR3nt: TGTGCCAGCAGTTTCGGGACAGGGTACGAGCAGTACTTC
j_gene: TRBJ2-7
abundance: once
d_gene: TRBD1
v_gene: TRBV27

CDR3aa: CASSLLTLDRGLLDGYTF
CDR3nt: TGTGCCAGCAGCCTCCTCACCCTCGACAGGGGGCTTCTGGATGGCTACACCTTC
j_gene: TRBJ1-2
abundance: .
d_gene: TRBD1
v_gene: TRBV13

CDR3aa: CASSLLGQSSYNEQFF
CDR3nt: TGTGCCAGCAGTTTATTGGGGCAAAGCTCCTACAATGAGCAGTTCTTC
j_gene: TRBJ2-1
abundance: .
d_gene: .
v_gene: TRBV27

CDR3aa: CASSLTASSGRETGELFF
CDR3nt: TGTGCCAGCAGCTTAACCGCCTCTAGCGGGAGGGAAACCGGGGAGCTGTTTTTT
j_gene: TRBJ2-2
abundance: .
d_gene: TRBD2
v_gene: TRBV11-3

CDR3aa: CASSLDSGRGNNEQFF
CDR3nt: TGTGCCAGCAGCTTAGATAGCGGGAGGGGAAACAATGAGCAGTTCTTC
j_gene: TRBJ2-1
abundance: once
d_gene: TRBD2
v_gene: TRBV11-2

CDR3aa: CASTAVFYEQYF
CDR3nt: TGTGCCAGCACTGCGGTATTCTACGAGCAGTACTTC
j_gene: TRBJ2-7
abundance: few
d_gene: .
v_gene: TRBV6-1

CDR3aa: CASSQESQGYTDTQYF
CDR3nt: TGCGCCAGCAGCCAAGAATCCCAGGGTTACACAGATACGCAGTATTTT
j_gene: TRBJ2-3
abundance: once
d_gene: .
v_gene: TRBV4-3

CDR3aa: CASSALTSGKTYEQYF
CDR3nt: TGTGCCAGCAGCGCACTGACTAGCGGGAAGACCTACGAGCAGTACTTC
j_gene: TRBJ2-7
abundance: .
d_gene: TRBD2
v_gene: TRBV5-6

CDR3aa: CASRPGGSPQETQYF
CDR3nt: TGTGCCAGCAGGCCGGGCGGGAGCCCCCAAGAGACCCAGTACTTC
j_gene: TRBJ2-5
abundance: .
d_gene: TRBD2
v_gene: TRBV6-5

CDR3aa: CASSQESNGELFF
CDR3nt: TGCGCCAGCAGCCAAGAATCCAACGGGGAGCTGTTTTTT
j_gene: TRBJ2-2
abundance: .
d_gene: .
v_gene: TRBV4-3

CDR3aa: CSALAGLAGRNEQFF
CDR3nt: TGCAGCGCCCTGGCGGGACTAGCGGGGCGCAATGAGCAGTTCTTC
j_gene: TRBJ2-1
abundance: .
d_gene: TRBD2
v_gene: TRBV29-1

CDR3aa: CASSPLDGRGPDTQYF
CDR3nt: TGTGCCAGCTCGCCCCTCGACGGGAGAGGCCCAGATACGCAGTATTTT
j_gene: TRBJ2-3
abundance: .
d_gene: .
v_gene: TRBV18

CDR3aa: CASSLAGENIQYF
CDR3nt: TGTGCCAGCAGTTTAGCGGGGGAAAACATTCAGTACTTC
j_gene: TRBJ2-4
abundance: .
d_gene: TRBD2
v_gene: TRBV27

CDR3aa: CASSFPLGQGRDTANQPQHF
CDR3nt: TGTGCCAGCAGTTTCCCCCTAGGGCAGGGGCGCGACACGGCGAATCAGCCCCAGCATTTT
j_gene: TRBJ1-5
abundance: .
d_gene: .
v_gene: TRBV28

CDR3aa: CASSPNPGTSYYEQYF
CDR3nt: TGTGCCAGCTCTCCTAACCCCGGGACTAGCTACTACGAGCAGTACTTC
j_gene: TRBJ2-7
abundance: .
d_gene: TRBD2
v_gene: TRBV18

CDR3aa: CASSQAGVSGANVLTF
CDR3nt: TGCGCCAGCAGCCAGGCGGGGGTTTCTGGGGCCAACGTCCTGACTTTC
j_gene: TRBJ2-6
abundance: .
d_gene: TRBD2
v_gene: TRBV4-3

CDR3aa: CASSNDRFGYTF
CDR3nt: TGTGCCAGCAGTAATGACAGGTTTGGCTACACCTTC
j_gene: TRBJ1-2
abundance: .
d_gene: .
v_gene: TRBV6-4

CDR3aa: CASSLGVSGSYEQYF
CDR3nt: TGTGCCAGCAGCCTGGGTGTTAGCGGGAGCTACGAGCAGTACTTC
j_gene: TRBJ2-7
abundance: .
d_gene: TRBD2
v_gene: TRBV5-5